This T cell receptor (beta chain) was identified during a study of cytomegalovirus exposure and HLA in healthy donors. Regarding this clone: Its antigen is not known.

The study's findings and limits: In vitro, a few CMV-associated chains proved specific for CMV antigens. One later analysis, an examination of the 120 validation repertoires, found that first-cohort TCR clusters tended to co-occur in them.

Sequencing was performed with immunoSEQ multiplex PCR; in TCRdb, only in-frame clones are kept and a portion is missing. The sample consists of some 230,000 clones, 80% to 95% of them appearing once. This CDR3 spans 15 amino acids. The V end lost 2 bases, the J end lost 5 bases, and 16 bases lay between the germline ends. Germline CDR1 is SGHNT and CDR2 is YYREEE (reference sequence). The material sequenced was PBMCs. This sequence joins TRBV5-4 and TRBJ1-2; tentative D call: TRBD1 (6 bases). The clonotype was recovered from a woman in her late teens or twenties in good health and CMV-seronegative. The CDR3 region has the DNA TGTGCCAGCAGCTTATTACAGGGTGTTTCGTATGGCTACACCTTC. Protein product: CASSLLQGVSYGYTF.